The 17 T cell receptor beta chains presented below share a single source sample, sequenced in a study of blood T cell repertoires in COVID-19. Sequenced by immunoSEQ multiplex PCR; TCRdb stores in-frame clones only, minus some. The repertoire holds 100,000 or so clones, with approximately 88% as singletons. The sequencing sample was made of peripheral blood. The receptors come from a woman aged 60-70 years with acute or convalescent COVID-19.

The chain joins TRBV11-2 to TRBJ1-2; D remains ambiguous. Trimming pared 5 bases from V and 3 bases from J, leaving 7 bases between. This CDR3 is built from 12 residues. Germline CDR1 SGHAT, CDR2 FQNNGV. This CDR3 reads CASSPQYYGYTF. CDR3 DNA: TGTGCCAGCAGCCCCCAGTACTATGGCTACACCTTC.

The V call is TRBV6-6, the J call TRBJ2-2; the match to TRBD1 covers 9 bases. V was clipped by 6 bases and J by 3 bases; unmatched bases: 5. The CDR3 spans 15 residues. Germline CDR1 is MNHNY and CDR2 is SVGAGI (reference sequence). The CDR3 DNA follows: TGTGCCAGCAGGACGACAGGGGGGGACACCGGGGAGCTGTTTTTT. This gives the protein CASRTTGGDTGELFF.

The chain links TRBV2 to TRBJ1-5; TRBD1 aligns across 8 bases. V dropped 4 bases and J dropped 3; count of bases not matched to a gene: 5. There are 15 residues in the CDR3. Per germline, CDR1 SNHLY and CDR2 FYNNEI. The CDR3 reads CASSAQGAANQPQHF. The CDR3 DNA sequence: TGTGCCAGCAGTGCCCAGGGGGCCGCCAATCAGCCCCAGCATTTT.

This rearrangement joins TRBV19 to TRBJ1-5, with D possibly TRBD1 on 5 matching bases. The germline V gene encodes CDR1 LNHDA and CDR2 SQIVND (reference sequence). The CDR3 sequence is 13 residues long. Trimming removed 5 bases at V and 7 bases at J, with 12 bases between. This CDR3 is CASSERGDQPQHF. The CDR3 DNA reads TGTGCCAGTAGTGAGCGCGGGGACCAGCCCCAGCATTTT.

This chain joins TRBV29-1 and TRBJ2-7; D is perhaps TRBD2 (5 bases). Germline values: CDR1 SQVTM, CDR2 ANQGSEA. The V gene lost 5 bases and the J gene lost 2 bases, with 16 bases spanning the gap. The CDR3 consists of 14 residues. The CDR3 region has the DNA TGCAGCGTTAGAGCGGCCGGCAGAGCCTACGAGCAGTACTTC. Protein product: CSVRAAGRAYEQYF.

The chain combines TRBV6-6 with TRBJ2-7, with 11 nucleotides matching TRBD2. V lost 5 bases to trimming and J lost 7 bases; unmatched junction nucleotides: 4. The CDR3 totals 13 residues. Per germline, CDR1 MNHNY and CDR2 SVGAGI (reference sequence). Here the CDR3 reads CASSAGTSGEQYF. CDR3 nucleotide sequence: TGTGCCAGCAGTGCCGGGACTAGCGGTGAGCAGTACTTC.

J is TRBJ2-5 and V is TRBV6-1, with 9 bases fitting TRBD1. This CDR3 spans 14 amino acids. V was pared by 3 bases and J by 2 bases, with 1 base of the junction left unmatched. Germline-derived CDR1 and CDR2 are MNHNS and SASEGT. The CDR3 sequence: CASSETGGQETQYF. The CDR3 coding sequence is TGTGCCAGCAGTGAGACAGGGGGTCAAGAGACCCAGTACTTC.

The table lists this clone with a count of one. The V gene is TRBV19, the J gene TRBJ2-7, with 9 bases aligning to TRBD2. Per the germline V gene, CDR1 is LNHDA and CDR2 is SQIVND (reference sequence). The CDR3 has 14 residues. The ends lost 3 bases at V and 4 bases at J; junction bases unmatched: 4. This CDR3 is CASSMSTSGYEQYF. CDR3 bases: TGTGCCAGTAGTATGTCGACTAGCGGTTACGAGCAGTACTTC.

The rearrangement joins TRBV5-1 to TRBJ1-2, with a tentative D call TRBD1 (5 bases). This CDR3 has 15 residues. With 0 bases removed from V and 2 bases from J, the gap between germline ends came to 11 bases. CDR1 is SGHRS, CDR2 YFSETQ, per germline. The CDR3 loop is CASSLGQSSNYGYTF. As DNA, the CDR3 is TGCGCCAGCAGCTTGGGACAGTCCTCGAACTATGGCTACACCTTC. The full variable domain, in which reference TRBV5-1 and TRBJ1-2 provide the parts outside the CDR3, is KAGVTQTPRYLIKTRGQQVTLSCSPISGHRSVSWYQQTPGQGLQFLFEYFSETQRNKGNFPGRFSGRQFSNSRSEMNVSTLELGDSALYLCASSLGQSSNYGYTFGSGTRLTVV.

The J gene is TRBJ1-1, the V gene TRBV27; a weak D match, TRBD1 (6 bases). Trimming removed 5 bases at V and 5 bases at J, with 18 bases between. CDR3 length equals 15 residues. From germline, CDR1 is MNHEY and CDR2 SMNVEV (reference sequence). The CDR3 sequence: CASSPSTGYGTEAFF. The CDR3 nucleotides are TGTGCCAGCAGTCCCTCGACAGGATATGGGACTGAAGCTTTCTTT.

This sequence joins TRBV12-3 or TRBV12-4 and TRBJ1-1, with D hard to call. This CDR3 comprises 13 residues. V was trimmed by 2 bases and J by 4 bases, leaving 8 bases between them. The CDR3 region has the DNA TGTGCCAGCAGTTTAAGTCGTAGCACTGAAGCTTTCTTT. Its translation: CASSLSRSTEAFF.

The chain combines TRBV5-1 with TRBJ2-5; 9 bases map to TRBD2. From germline, CDR1 is SGHRS and CDR2 YFSETQ. Trimming removed 0 bases from V and 0 bases from J; junction bases left unmatched: 6. The CDR3 runs 17 residues. CDR3 DNA sequence: TGCGCCAGCAGCTTGGTGTTAGCGGGAGCCAACCAAGAGACCCAGTACTTC. This codes for CASSLVLAGANQETQYF.

V is TRBV5-1 and J is TRBJ2-7; D is possibly TRBD2 (5 bases). The CDR3 contains 14 residues. Looked up from germline, CDR1 is SGHRS and CDR2 is YFSETQ. Trimming stripped 4 bases from V and 6 bases from J, with 17 bases between. The CDR3 region is CASSEGPSRGEQYF. CDR3 DNA sequence: TGCGCCAGCAGCGAGGGCCCCTCACGGGGCGAGCAGTACTTC.

This chain links TRBV9 with TRBJ1-1; D may be TRBD1 (5 bases). This CDR3 has 15 amino acids. From germline, CDR1 is SGDLS and CDR2 YYNGEE. V lost 2 bases and J 2 bases, leaving 13 bases between the germline ends. The CDR3 region has the DNA TGTGCCAGCAGCGTGGGTGGCCAGGGCAACACTGAAGCTTTCTTT. It translates to CASSVGGQGNTEAFF.

V is TRBV5-5 and J is TRBJ2-2; unclear D gene. The CDR3 is made up of 17 amino acids. The ends were cut back, 3 bases at V and 5 bases at J, with 20 bases in the middle. CDR1 is SGHKS, CDR2 YYEKEE, per germline (reference sequence). This CDR3 reads CASSSRSGEVRTGELFF. CDR3 bases: TGTGCCAGCAGCTCCAGATCGGGTGAAGTGAGAACCGGGGAGCTGTTTTTT.

The rearrangement joins TRBV9 to TRBJ2-7, with TRBD1 matching 8 bases. V dropped 2 bases and J dropped 2; count of bases not matched to a gene: 3. CDR3 length: 14 residues. Germline V CDR1 and CDR2: SGDLS, YYNGEE. CDR3 residues: CASSVRQGPYEQYF. CDR3 bases: TGTGCCAGCAGCGTTAGACAGGGGCCCTACGAGCAGTACTTC.

The V and J genes are TRBV10-3 and TRBJ2-3; 11 bases fit TRBD2. Trimming at V came to 9 bases and at J to 0 bases, leaving 8 bases not matched to a gene. This CDR3 contains 16 residues. CDR1 is ENHRY, CDR2 SYGVKD, per germline. CDR3 residues: CAISSGRTLSTDTQYF. The CDR3 coding sequence is TGTGCCATTTCTAGCGGGAGGACCCTTAGCACAGATACGCAGTATTTT.